Shown below are 5 T cell receptor beta chains from a single sample sequenced in a study of blood T cell repertoires in COVID-19. Data came from immunoSEQ multiplex PCR; TCRdb stores just in-frame clones and leaves some out. Counted here are about 140,000 clones, approximately 80% occurring once; the ten biggest clones make up 1.5% to 2%. Sequencing used peripheral blood. These receptor sequences come from a human donor in a cohort sampled during active COVID-19.

This sequence joins TRBV19 and TRBJ2-2; 9 bases fit TRBD1. Germline CDR1 is LNHDA and CDR2 is SQIVND (reference sequence). After removal of 5 bases from V and 3 bases from J, the junction contained 4 bases not matched to a gene. The CDR3 extends over 15 amino acids. In nucleotides, the CDR3 is TGTGCCAGTAGTGTTACAGGGGGCTACACCGGGGAGCTGTTTTTT. The encoded protein is CASSVTGGYTGELFF.

V and J are TRBV11-3 and TRBJ2-1; the match to TRBD2 covers 9 bases. From germline, CDR1 is SGHNT and CDR2 YENEEA. The V gene end was trimmed by 1 base and the J gene end by 9 bases; junction bases not matched to a gene: 10. The CDR3 contains 16 residues. In nucleotides, the CDR3 is TGTGCCAGCAGCTTAGGGGGCGGGAGGGCCGGAGGTGAGCAGTTCTTC. Amino acids: CASSLGGGRAGGEQFF.

This chain joins TRBV5-1 and TRBJ2-3; D perhaps matches TRBD1 (5 bases). Trimming stripped 5 bases from V and 0 bases from J, with 13 bases between. CDR1 and CDR2 (germline): SGHRS, YFSETQ. The CDR3 loop spans 15 amino acids. The CDR3 loop is CASRRTTGSTDTQYF. Written as DNA, the CDR3 is TGCGCCAGCAGGCGAACTACAGGTAGCACAGATACGCAGTATTTT.

The sample holds a few counts of this clone. The V and J genes are TRBV15 and TRBJ2-7, with 8 positions matching TRBD2. Germline V gene data show CDR1 as LNHNV and CDR2 as YYDKDF (reference sequence). Trimming at V came to 6 bases and at J to 5 bases, leaving 12 bases not matched to a gene. This CDR3 spans 15 amino acids. The CDR3 sequence: CATRLGYSGKDEQYF. The CDR3 nucleotides are TGTGCCACCAGGTTAGGCTATAGCGGGAAGGACGAGCAGTACTTC.

The rearrangement uses TRBV29-1 and TRBJ1-1; D is undetermined. The V and J ends lost 7 bases and 1 base respectively, with 13 bases between them. The CDR3 runs to 13 residues. Germline V gene data show CDR1 as SQVTM and CDR2 as ANQGSEA. CDR3 region: CSGEDRTNTEAFF. CDR3 DNA sequence: TGCAGCGGGGAGGACCGAACGAACACTGAAGCTTTCTTT. Combining the CDR3 with reference TRBV29-1 and TRBJ1-1 gives the whole variable domain SAVISQKPSRDICQRGTSLTIQCQVDSQVTMMFWYRQQPGQSLTLIATANQGSEATYESGFVIDKFPISRPNLTFSTLTVSNMSPEDSSIYLCSGEDRTNTEAFFGQGTRLTVV.